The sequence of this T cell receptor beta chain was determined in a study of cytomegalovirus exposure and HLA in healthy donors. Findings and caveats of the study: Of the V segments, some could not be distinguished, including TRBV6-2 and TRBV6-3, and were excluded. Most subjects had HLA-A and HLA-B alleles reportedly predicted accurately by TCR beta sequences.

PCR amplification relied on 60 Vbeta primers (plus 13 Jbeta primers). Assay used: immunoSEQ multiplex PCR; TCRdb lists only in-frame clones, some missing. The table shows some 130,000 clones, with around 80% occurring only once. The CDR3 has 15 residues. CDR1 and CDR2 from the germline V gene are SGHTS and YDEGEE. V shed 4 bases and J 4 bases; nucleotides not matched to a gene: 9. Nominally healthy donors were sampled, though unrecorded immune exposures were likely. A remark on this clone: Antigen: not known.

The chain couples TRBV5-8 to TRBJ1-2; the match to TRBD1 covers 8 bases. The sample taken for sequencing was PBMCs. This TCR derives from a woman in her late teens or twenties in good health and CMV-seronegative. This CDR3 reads CASSPRTGGFYGYTF. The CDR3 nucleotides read TGTGCCAGCAGCCCGAGAACAGGGGGTTTCTATGGCTACACCTTC.